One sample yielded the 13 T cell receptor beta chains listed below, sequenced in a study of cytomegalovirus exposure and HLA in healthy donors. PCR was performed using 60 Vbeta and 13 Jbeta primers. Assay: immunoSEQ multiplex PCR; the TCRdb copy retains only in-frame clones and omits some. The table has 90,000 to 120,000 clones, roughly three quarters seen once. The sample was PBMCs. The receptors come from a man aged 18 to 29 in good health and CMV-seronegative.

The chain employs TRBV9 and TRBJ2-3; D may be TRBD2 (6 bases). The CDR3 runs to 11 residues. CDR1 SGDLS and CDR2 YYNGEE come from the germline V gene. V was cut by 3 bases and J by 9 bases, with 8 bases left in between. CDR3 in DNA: TGTGCCAGCAGCGGGCGGGAAACGCAGTATTTT. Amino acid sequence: CASSGRETQYF. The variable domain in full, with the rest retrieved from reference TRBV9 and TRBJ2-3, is DSGVTQTPKHLITATGQRVTLRCSPRSGDLSVYWYQQSLDQGLQFLIQYYNGEERAKGNILERFSAQQFPDLHSELNLSSLELGDSALYFCASSGRETQYFGPGTRLTVL.

CDR3 DNA: TGTGCCAGCAGTTACGGAGCACCCGCCCTGGCCTACGAGCAGTACTTC. Encoded protein: CASSYGAPALAYEQYF. The rearrangement joins TRBV6-6 to TRBJ2-5; D is ambiguous. The J call may be mistaken, given a closer DNA end match to TRBJ2-7. From germline, CDR1 is MNHNY and CDR2 SVGAGI (reference sequence). The CDR3 length is 16 residues.

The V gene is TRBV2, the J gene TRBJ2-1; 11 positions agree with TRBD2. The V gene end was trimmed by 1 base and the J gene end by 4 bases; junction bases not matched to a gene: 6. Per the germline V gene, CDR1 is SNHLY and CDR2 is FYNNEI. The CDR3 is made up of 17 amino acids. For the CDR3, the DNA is TGTGCCAGCAGTGAAGGCCTAGCGGGGGGCCTATACAATGAGCAGTTCTTC. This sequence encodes CASSEGLAGGLYNEQFF.

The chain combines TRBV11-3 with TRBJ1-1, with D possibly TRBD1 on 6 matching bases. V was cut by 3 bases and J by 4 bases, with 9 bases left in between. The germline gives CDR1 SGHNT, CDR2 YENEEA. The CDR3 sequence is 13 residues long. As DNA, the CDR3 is TGTGCCAGCAGCTTTGAAGGGGGCACTGAAGCTTTCTTT. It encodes CASSFEGGTEAFF.

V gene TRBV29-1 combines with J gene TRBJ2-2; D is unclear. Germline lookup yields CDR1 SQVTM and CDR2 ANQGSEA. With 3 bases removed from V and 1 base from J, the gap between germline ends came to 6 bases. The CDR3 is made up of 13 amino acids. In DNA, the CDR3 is TGCAGCGTTGATACAGAGAACACCGGGGAGCTGTTTTTT. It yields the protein CSVDTENTGELFF.

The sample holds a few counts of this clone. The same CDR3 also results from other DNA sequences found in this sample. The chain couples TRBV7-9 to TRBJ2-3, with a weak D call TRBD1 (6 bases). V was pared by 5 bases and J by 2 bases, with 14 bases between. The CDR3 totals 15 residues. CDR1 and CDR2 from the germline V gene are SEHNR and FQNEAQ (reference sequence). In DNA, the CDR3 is TGTGCCAGCAGCCCAGGGCAGGGACACACAGATACGCAGTATTTT. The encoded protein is CASSPGQGHTDTQYF. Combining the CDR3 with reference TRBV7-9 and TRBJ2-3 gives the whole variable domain DTGVSQNPRHKITKRGQNVTFRCDPISEHNRLYWYRQTLGQGPEFLTYFQNEAQLEKSRLLSDRFSAERPKGSFSTLEIQRTEQGDSAMYLCASSPGQGHTDTQYFGPGTRLTVL.

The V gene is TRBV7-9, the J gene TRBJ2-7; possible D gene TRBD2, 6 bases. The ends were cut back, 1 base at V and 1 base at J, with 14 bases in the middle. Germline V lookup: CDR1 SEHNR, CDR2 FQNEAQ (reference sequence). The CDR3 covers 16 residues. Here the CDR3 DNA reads TGTGCCAGCAGCTTAGACTTACGGGGGAGGTCCTACGAGCAGTACTTC. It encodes CASSLDLRGRSYEQYF.

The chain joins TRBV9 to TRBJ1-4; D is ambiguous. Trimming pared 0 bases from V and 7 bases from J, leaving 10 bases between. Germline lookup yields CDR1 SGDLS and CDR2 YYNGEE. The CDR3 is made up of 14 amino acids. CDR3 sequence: CASSVELGSEKLFF. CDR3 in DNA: TGTGCCAGCAGCGTAGAGTTGGGGAGTGAAAAACTGTTTTTT.

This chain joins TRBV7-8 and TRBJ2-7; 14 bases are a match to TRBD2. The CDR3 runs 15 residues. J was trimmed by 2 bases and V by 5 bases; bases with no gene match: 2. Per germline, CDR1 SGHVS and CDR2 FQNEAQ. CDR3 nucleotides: TGTGCCAGCAGCCCGACTAGCGGGGGGGCCTACGAGCAGTACTTC. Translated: CASSPTSGGAYEQYF.

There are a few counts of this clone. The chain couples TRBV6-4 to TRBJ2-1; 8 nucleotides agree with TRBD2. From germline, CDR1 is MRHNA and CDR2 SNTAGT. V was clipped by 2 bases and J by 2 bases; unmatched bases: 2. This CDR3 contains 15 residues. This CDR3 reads CASSDGGGTYNEQFF. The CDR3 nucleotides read TGTGCCAGCAGTGACGGCGGGGGGACCTACAATGAGCAGTTCTTC.

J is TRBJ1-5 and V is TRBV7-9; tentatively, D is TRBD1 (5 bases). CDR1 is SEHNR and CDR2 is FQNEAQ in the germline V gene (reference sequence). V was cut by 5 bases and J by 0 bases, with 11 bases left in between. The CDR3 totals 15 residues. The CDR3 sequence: CASSGAGYSNQPQHF. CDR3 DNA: TGTGCCAGCAGCGGGGCAGGTTATAGCAATCAGCCCCAGCATTTT. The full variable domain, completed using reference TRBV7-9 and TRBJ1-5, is DTGVSQNPRHKITKRGQNVTFRCDPISEHNRLYWYRQTLGQGPEFLTYFQNEAQLEKSRLLSDRFSAERPKGSFSTLEIQRTEQGDSAMYLCASSGAGYSNQPQHFGDGTRLSIL.

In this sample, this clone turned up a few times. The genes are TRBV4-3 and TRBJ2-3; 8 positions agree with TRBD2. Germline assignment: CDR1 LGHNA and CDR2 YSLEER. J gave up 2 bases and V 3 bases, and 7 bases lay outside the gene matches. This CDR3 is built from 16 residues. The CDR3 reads CASSHRAGAITDTQYF. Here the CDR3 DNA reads TGCGCCAGCAGCCACCGAGCGGGGGCTATCACAGATACGCAGTATTTT.

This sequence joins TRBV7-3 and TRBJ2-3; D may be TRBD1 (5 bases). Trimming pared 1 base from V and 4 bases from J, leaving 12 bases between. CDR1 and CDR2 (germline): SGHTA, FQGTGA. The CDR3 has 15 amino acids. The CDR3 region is CASSLMGTGADTQYF. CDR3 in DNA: TGTGCCAGCAGCTTAATGGGCACAGGAGCAGATACGCAGTATTTT. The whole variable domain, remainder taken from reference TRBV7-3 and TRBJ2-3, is GAGVSQTPSNKVTEKGKYVELRCDPISGHTALYWYRQSLGQGPEFLIYFQGTGAADDSGLPNDRFFAVRPEGSVSTLKIQRTERGDSAVYLCASSLMGTGADTQYFGPGTRLTVL.